This passage covers 28 T cell receptor beta chains from one sample sequenced in a study of Ad26.COV2.S vaccination and SARS-CoV-2 variants. TCRdb's table, derived via immunoSEQ multiplex PCR, lists solely in-frame clones and lacks some. In the table there are roughly 680,000 clones, approximately 88% of which are singletons. Specified treatment: some 19 received Ad26.COV2.S at low or high dose, single or two shots; roughly 5 received placebo; per-sample allocation not given. Repertoires come from day 63 after the first vaccine or placebo injection. The sequences come from peripheral blood, collected in a trial of Ad26.COV2.S vaccine versus placebo. These receptors were obtained from a person between 18 and 60 years old who received the Ad26.COV2.S COVID-19 vaccine or a placebo.

The rearrangement joins TRBV5-4 to TRBJ1-5; weak D call: TRBD1 (5 bases). V was trimmed by 4 bases and J by 1 base, leaving 12 bases between them. The V gene's germline CDR1 is SGHNT and CDR2 YYREEE (reference sequence). This CDR3 region has 15 residues. CDR3 nucleotides: TGTGCCAGCAGCCCGGGTGGGGGAAGCAATCAGCCCCAGCATTTT. Protein sequence: CASSPGGGSNQPQHF.

This clone came up a few times. Here the CDR3 reads CASSLGGGTSGVYEQYF. The CDR3 bases are TGTGCCAGCAGCTTAGGAGGCGGGACTAGCGGGGTCTACGAGCAGTACTTC. The V call is TRBV7-6, the J call TRBJ2-7, with 13 bases aligning to TRBD2. J lost 3 bases, V lost 1 base, and 6 bases had no gene match. Per germline, CDR1 SGHVS and CDR2 FNYEAQ. The CDR3 loop spans 17 amino acids.

The chain employs TRBV29-1 and TRBJ2-4, with 8 bases lining up with TRBD1. The V and J ends lost 5 bases and 4 bases, in that order; junction bases with no gene match: 16. The CDR3 has 17 residues. Germline V gene sequence: CDR1 SQVTM, CDR2 ANQGSEA. This CDR3 reads CSVLTAVRGRGKNIQYF. The DNA for the CDR3 is TGCAGCGTTCTTACAGCTGTCAGGGGGCGCGGAAAAAACATTCAGTACTTC.

The V gene is TRBV6-6, the J gene TRBJ1-5; TRBD1 matches at 8 bases. The length of the CDR3 is 16 residues. In germline, CDR1 is MNHNY, CDR2 SVGAGI (reference sequence). Losses at the gene ends were 5 bases for V and 3 bases for J; bases not matched to a gene: 9. Written as DNA, the CDR3 is TGTGCCAGCAGTCCCCAGGGGGCGCGGGACAATCAGCCCCAGCATTTT. It yields the protein CASSPQGARDNQPQHF.

This clone was seen once. This chain links TRBV18 with TRBJ1-2; 9 bases line up with TRBD1. The CDR3 runs 15 residues. V trimming: 5 bases; J trimming: 6 bases; junction bases outside the gene matches: 10. The germline gives CDR1 KGHSH, CDR2 LQKENI. CDR3 DNA sequence: TGTGCCAGCTCAGCCGGTACCGGGACAGGGAATGGCTACACCTTC. Amino acid sequence: CASSAGTGTGNGYTF.

This clone was recorded once. The sample contains more than one DNA sequence encoding this CDR3. This sequence joins TRBV30 and TRBJ1-4, with 7 positions matching TRBD1. CDR3 length equals 13 residues. The ends lost 2 bases at V and 8 bases at J; junction bases unmatched: 5. Per the germline V gene, CDR1 is GTSNPN and CDR2 is SVGIG (reference sequence). The CDR3 sequence is CAWSRQGGEKLFF. The CDR3 DNA reads TGTGCCTGGAGTCGACAGGGCGGAGAAAAACTGTTTTTT.

The chain combines TRBV6-5 with TRBJ2-7, with D tentatively TRBD2 (5 bases). The germline CDR1 and CDR2 sequences are MNHEY and SVGAGI. CDR3 size: 13 residues. Between the trimmed V and J ends, which lost 5 bases and 0 bases, there was a span of 8 bases. In DNA, the CDR3 is TGTGCCAGCAGTCCCGGGATCTCCTACGAGCAGTACTTC. Translating gives CASSPGISYEQYF.

As for this clone: Other nucleotide sequences in the sample specify the same CDR3. The chain recombines TRBV5-4 with TRBJ1-2; 8 bases fit TRBD1. Germline V gene data show CDR1 as SGHNT and CDR2 as YYREEE (reference sequence). This CDR3 has 14 amino acids. V trimming: 0 bases; J trimming: 8 bases; junction bases outside the gene matches: 6. The CDR3 spells CASSLATGGVGYTF. The CDR3 coding sequence is TGTGCCAGCAGCTTGGCCACAGGGGGGGTAGGCTACACCTTC.

V gene TRBV7-9 combines with J gene TRBJ2-5; unclear D gene. Trimming stripped 1 base from V and 5 bases from J, with 5 bases between. The CDR3 has 12 residues. Germline-derived CDR1 and CDR2 are SEHNR and FQNEAQ (reference sequence). The CDR3 here is CASSLETETQYF. The DNA of the CDR3 is TGTGCCAGCAGCTTAGAAACGGAGACCCAGTACTTC.

The chain is built from TRBV19 and TRBJ1-4, with no clear D. Germline CDR1 LNHDA, CDR2 SQIVND (reference sequence). The V gene lost 6 bases and the J gene lost 3 bases, with 20 bases spanning the gap. This CDR3 comprises 17 residues. CDR3 in DNA: TGTGCCAGTAGCCGATCTTACTTCTCTCAGCCTAATGAAAAACTGTTTTTT. Protein product: CASSRSYFSQPNEKLFF.

This clone came up once. This chain connects TRBV11-2 to TRBJ1-1, with 8 bases aligning to TRBD1. Unmatched junction bases numbered 4, after V lost 1 base and J lost 6 bases. This CDR3 region has 14 residues. Germline lookup yields CDR1 SGHAT and CDR2 FQNNGV. The CDR3 reads CASSLGTGFSEAFF. The CDR3 DNA follows: TGTGCCAGCAGCTTAGGGACAGGGTTCTCTGAAGCTTTCTTT. The full variable domain, in which reference TRBV11-2 and TRBJ1-1 provide the parts outside the CDR3, is EAGVAQSPRYKIIEKRQSVAFWCNPISGHATLYWYQQILGQGPKLLIQFQNNGVVDDSQLPKDRFSAERLKGVDSTLKIQPAKLEDSAVYLCASSLGTGFSEAFFGQGTRLTVV.

V usage is TRBV7-9 and J usage is TRBJ1-6; D possibly corresponds to TRBD1 (6 bases). Trimming left V 5 bases short and J 10 bases short, with 18 bases between. Germline CDR1 and CDR2: SEHNR and FQNEAQ (reference sequence). The CDR3 extends over 15 amino acids. Here the CDR3 DNA reads TGTGCCAGCAGCCTCCTGGCAGGGGCAGGCTCACCCCTCCACTTT. Encoded protein: CASSLLAGAGSPLHF.

This chain uses TRBV5-1 with TRBJ1-1; maybe TRBD1 (6 bases). V was trimmed by 2 bases and J by 6 bases, leaving 14 bases between them. Germline assignment: CDR1 SGHRS and CDR2 YFSETQ. This CDR3 has 14 residues. CDR3 nucleotides: TGCGCCAGCAGCTTCCGAGCAGGGGACGCTGAAGCTTTCTTT. Translating gives CASSFRAGDAEAFF. Full variable domain (remainder filled in from reference TRBV5-1 and TRBJ1-1): KAGVTQTPRYLIKTRGQQVTLSCSPISGHRSVSWYQQTPGQGLQFLFEYFSETQRNKGNFPGRFSGRQFSNSRSEMNVSTLELGDSALYLCASSFRAGDAEAFFGQGTRLTVV.

The V and J genes are TRBV4-2 and TRBJ1-6; no clear D. CDR3 length equals 16 residues. V was pared by 4 bases and J by 7 bases, with 17 bases between. Germline assignment: CDR1 LGHNA and CDR2 YNFKEQ. The CDR3: CASSRPYEAGNSPLHF. The DNA of the CDR3 is TGTGCCAGCAGCCGACCCTATGAGGCTGGAAATTCACCCCTCCACTTT.

This chain joins TRBV7-8 and TRBJ1-1; 8 bases fit TRBD1. J gave up 4 bases and V 1 base, and 5 bases lay outside the gene matches. Germline V CDR1 and CDR2: SGHVS, FQNEAQ. The CDR3 is made up of 15 amino acids. The CDR3 loop is CASSLGQGAATEAFF. The CDR3 DNA is TGTGCCAGCAGCTTAGGCCAGGGGGCGGCCACTGAAGCTTTCTTT.

The chain recombines TRBV5-1 with TRBJ2-1, with D perhaps TRBD1 or TRBD2 (6 bases each). The CDR3 spans 15 residues. Germline loops: CDR1 SGHRS, CDR2 YFSETQ. With 1 base removed from V and 7 bases from J, the gap between germline ends came to 15 bases. The CDR3, as DNA: TGCGCCAGCAGCTTGTATCTGGTAGGGGGGAATGAGCAGTTCTTC. As protein: CASSLYLVGGNEQFF.

The genes are TRBV30 and TRBJ1-1, with TRBD1 as a possible D gene (6 bases). V was pared by 2 bases and J by 10 bases, with 14 bases between. The CDR3 has 12 amino acids. The germline V gene has CDR1 GTSNPN and CDR2 SVGIG (reference sequence). The CDR3, as DNA: TGTGCCTGGAGTTTAACAGGGAGGTCAGCTTTCTTT. The encoded protein is CAWSLTGRSAFF. Variable domain in full (rest from reference TRBV30 and TRBJ1-1): SQTIHQWPATLVQPVGSPLSLECTVEGTSNPNLYWYRQAAGRGLQLLFYSVGIGQISSEVPQNLSASRPQDRQFILSSKKLLLSDSGFYLCAWSLTGRSAFFGQGTRLTVV.

This clone showed up just once. The chain links TRBV7-9 to TRBJ1-1; TRBD1 aligns across 9 bases. The CDR3 length is 13 residues. The V and J ends lost 5 bases and 4 bases, in that order; junction bases with no gene match: 2. CDR1 is SEHNR, CDR2 FQNEAQ, per germline (reference sequence). The CDR3 nucleotides read TGTGCCAGCAGCGTGACAGGGGGCACTGAAGCTTTCTTT. Translated, it gives CASSVTGGTEAFF.

The rearrangement joins TRBV30 to TRBJ2-5; D might be TRBD2 (5 bases). Germline CDR1 reads GTSNPN; CDR2 reads SVGIG (reference sequence). CDR3 length equals 11 residues. V shed 5 bases and J shed 13 bases, with 17 bases lying between them. CDR3 loop: CAWGRRDFRYF. As DNA, the CDR3 is TGTGCCTGGGGGAGACGGGATTTTAGGTACTTC.

About this clone: Other DNA sequences of this sample code for an identical CDR3. V and J are TRBV9 and TRBJ2-1; D possibly matches TRBD1 or TRBD2 (5 bases each). Between the trimmed V and J ends, which lost 1 base and 0 bases, there was a span of 8 bases. Germline CDR1 SGDLS, CDR2 YYNGEE. This CDR3 region has 15 residues. CDR3 sequence reads: CASSVSGSSYNEQFF. In DNA form, the CDR3 reads TGTGCCAGCAGCGTATCAGGGAGCTCCTACAATGAGCAGTTCTTC.

With respect to this clone: This CDR3 is also generated by other DNA sequences in the sample. The rearrangement links TRBV12-3 or TRBV12-4 to TRBJ1-5; D gene uncertain. The V and J ends lost 2 bases and 4 bases respectively, with 6 bases between them. The CDR3 has 13 residues. CDR3 in amino acids: CASSLNGNQPQHF. The CDR3 nucleotides read TGTGCCAGCAGTTTAAACGGAAATCAGCCCCAGCATTTT.

The chain recombines TRBV12-3 or TRBV12-4 with TRBJ2-7, with D uncertain. The V and J ends lost 3 bases and 2 bases respectively, with 8 bases between them. The length of the CDR3 is 13 residues. The CDR3 DNA is TGTGCCAGCAGTTTTGGAGTGACCTACGAGCAGTACTTC. It yields the protein CASSFGVTYEQYF.

V gene TRBV27 combines with J gene TRBJ1-1, with 11 positions matching TRBD1. J gave up 11 bases and V 5 bases, and 7 bases lay outside the gene matches. This CDR3 has 13 amino acids. Germline CDR1 reads MNHEY; CDR2 reads SMNVEV (reference sequence). The CDR3 here is CASSPWDRGVAFF. The CDR3 coding sequence is TGTGCCAGCAGTCCCTGGGACAGGGGGGTCGCTTTCTTT.

The table lists this clone with a count of one. The gene calls are TRBV5-6 and TRBJ1-5; perhaps TRBD1 as D (6 bases). The CDR3 sequence is 14 residues long. V lost 0 bases to trimming and J lost 7 bases, with 11 bases between them. Germline V gene lookup returns CDR1 SGHDT and CDR2 YYEEEE. CDR3 sequence: CASSLAERGQPQHF. The CDR3 region has the DNA TGTGCCAGCAGCTTGGCCGAAAGGGGGCAGCCCCAGCATTTT.

V and J are TRBV7-2 and TRBJ2-7; 8 bases fit TRBD2. There are 16 residues in the CDR3. The germline gives CDR1 SGHTA, CDR2 FQGNSA. V dropped 1 base and J dropped 2; count of bases not matched to a gene: 7. DNA of the CDR3: TGTGCCAGCAGCTTAGGCGGCGGGGGGCCCACCTACGAGCAGTACTTC. Translated, it gives CASSLGGGGPTYEQYF.

V usage is TRBV19 and J usage is TRBJ1-1; D not certain. Deletions cut 5 bases from V and 11 bases from J, with 15 bases between. Germline values: CDR1 LNHDA, CDR2 SQIVND (reference sequence). CDR3 length: 12 amino acids. The CDR3 loop reads CASSVGSGKAFF. The DNA for the CDR3 is TGTGCCAGTAGTGTTGGGTCCGGGAAGGCTTTCTTT. Full variable domain (remainder filled in from reference TRBV19 and TRBJ1-1): DGGITQSPKYLFRKEGQNVTLSCEQNLNHDAMYWYRQDPGQGLRLIYYSQIVNDFQKGDIAEGYSVSREKKESFPLTVTSAQKNPTAFYLCASSVGSGKAFFGQGTRLTVV.

The chain is built from TRBV4-1 and TRBJ2-7; TRBD2 matches at 7 bases. The CDR3 has 16 amino acids. The J segment lost 4 bases and the V segment lost 3 bases, leaving 12 bases of the junction unmatched. In germline, CDR1 is MGHRA, CDR2 YSYEKL. The CDR3 DNA reads as TGCGCCAGCAGCCATTTGCCAGGACTAGGTGTTTACGAGCAGTACTTC. Translation: CASSHLPGLGVYEQYF.

This chain connects TRBV6-5 to TRBJ2-1; no definite D call. This CDR3 has 14 residues. CDR1 and CDR2 from the germline V gene are MNHEY and SVGAGI. Trimming shortened V by 0 bases and J by 5 bases, and 8 bases separated the two germline ends. CDR3 residues: CASSYSRQNNEQFF. DNA for the CDR3: TGTGCCAGCAGTTACTCGCGGCAAAACAATGAGCAGTTCTTC.